The rows below give T cell receptor beta chains drawn from one sample of a study of graft-versus-host responses after intestinal transplantation. Which antigens these TCRs recognize remains unknown. Generated by immunoSEQ multiplex PCR, the TCRdb table keeps only in-frame clones and is missing some. This sample has around 120,000 clones, with 90% found just once. The specimen was unstimulated CD4+ T cells sorted from spleen or lymph node cells, collected before intestinal transplant. These receptors all come from a human donor who received an intestinal transplant. Each CDR3 is given with its conserved first and last residue. Fields, in order: D gene, clone size, V gene, J gene, CDR3 DNA, CDR3 protein. A D gene is named only where the DNA matches it firmly. Rows give clone size only sometimes, using once, few, many, or a class for an expanded clone.

D gene: -
clone size: -
V gene: TRBV18
J gene: TRBJ2-6
CDR3 DNA: TGTGCCAGCTCACCACGAAGGGGCCAGGCCTTCTCTGGGGCCAACGTCCTGACTTTC
CDR3 protein: CASSPRRGQAFSGANVLTF

D gene: -
clone size: -
V gene: TRBV19
J gene: TRBJ1-5
CDR3 DNA: TGTGCCAGTAGTATAGACAGAGGCCAGCCCCAGCATTTT
CDR3 protein: CASSIDRGQPQHF

D gene: -
clone size: -
V gene: TRBV4-1
J gene: TRBJ1-5
CDR3 DNA: TGCGCCAGCAGCCAAGTGGGATCGGGGTCGGGCAATCAGCCCCAGCATTTT
CDR3 protein: CASSQVGSGSGNQPQHF

D gene: -
clone size: -
V gene: TRBV27
J gene: TRBJ2-7
CDR3 DNA: TGTGCCAGCAGTAAGGACAGTTCCTACGAGCAGTACTTC
CDR3 protein: CASSKDSSYEQYF

D gene: -
clone size: once
V gene: TRBV11-3
J gene: TRBJ2-2
CDR3 DNA: TGTGCCGGCAGCTTCGGTGGCGGGGAGCTGTTTTTT
CDR3 protein: CAGSFGGGELFF

D gene: TRBD1
clone size: -
V gene: TRBV9
J gene: TRBJ2-5
CDR3 DNA: TGTGCCAGCAGCCCCAGGGGGGACAGGGGCCAAGAGACCCAGTACTTC
CDR3 protein: CASSPRGDRGQETQYF

D gene: TRBD2
clone size: once
V gene: TRBV5-4
J gene: TRBJ2-7
CDR3 DNA: TGTGCCAGCAGCTTGGGACTAGCGCCGCAAGAGCAGTACTTC
CDR3 protein: CASSLGLAPQEQYF

D gene: -
clone size: -
V gene: TRBV14
J gene: TRBJ1-3
CDR3 DNA: TGTGCCAGCAGCCGAGGAAGTGCCGGAAACACCATATATTTT
CDR3 protein: CASSRGSAGNTIYF

D gene: -
clone size: -
V gene: TRBV7-9
J gene: TRBJ2-2
CDR3 DNA: TGTGCCAGCAGCCGACTGGGGGGAAGCGGGGAGCTGTTTTTT
CDR3 protein: CASSRLGGSGELFF

D gene: TRBD2
clone size: -
V gene: TRBV9
J gene: TRBJ2-7
CDR3 DNA: TGTGCCAGCAGCGTAGAAGGTAGCGGGGCTTACGAGCAGTACTTC
CDR3 protein: CASSVEGSGAYEQYF

D gene: -
clone size: -
V gene: TRBV11-2
J gene: TRBJ2-2
CDR3 DNA: TGTGCCAGCAGCCCGTTGGGGGAGCTGTTTTTT
CDR3 protein: CASSPLGELFF

D gene: TRBD1
clone size: -
V gene: TRBV11-2
J gene: TRBJ1-5
CDR3 DNA: TGTGCCAGCAGCTTAGGTCCGGGACAGGGGGCCCCCAATCAGCCCCAGCATTTT
CDR3 protein: CASSLGPGQGAPNQPQHF

D gene: -
clone size: -
V gene: TRBV6-1
J gene: TRBJ2-3
CDR3 DNA: TGTGCCAGCAGTGATTTCGCAGATACGCAGTATTTT
CDR3 protein: CASSDFADTQYF

D gene: TRBD2
clone size: -
V gene: TRBV19
J gene: TRBJ2-5
CDR3 DNA: TGTGCCAGTAGTGATAGCGGGGAGACCCAGTACTTC
CDR3 protein: CASSDSGETQYF

D gene: -
clone size: -
V gene: TRBV11-2
J gene: TRBJ2-7
CDR3 DNA: TGTGCCAGCAGCCCCTCAGGGTCTGTTTTGGGCGAGCAGTACTTC
CDR3 protein: CASSPSGSVLGEQYF

D gene: -
clone size: -
V gene: TRBV13
J gene: TRBJ1-3
CDR3 DNA: TGTGCCAGCAGCTCTACGACAGGATCTTTCTCTGGAAACACCATATATTTT
CDR3 protein: CASSSTTGSFSGNTIYF

D gene: TRBD2
clone size: once
V gene: TRBV6-5
J gene: TRBJ2-7
CDR3 DNA: TGTGCCAGCAGCCCGCTGATAGCGGGAGTCTACGAGCAGTACTTC
CDR3 protein: CASSPLIAGVYEQYF

D gene: TRBD2
clone size: -
V gene: TRBV6-6
J gene: TRBJ2-7
CDR3 DNA: TGTGCCAGCAGTTTGACTAGCGGTACTTCCTACGAGCAGTACTTC
CDR3 protein: CASSLTSGTSYEQYF

D gene: TRBD2
clone size: -
V gene: TRBV6-5
J gene: TRBJ2-5
CDR3 DNA: TGTGCCAGCAGTTATTGGGCGGGGGGACCCCAGTACTTC
CDR3 protein: CASSYWAGGPQYF

D gene: TRBD1
clone size: -
V gene: TRBV11-2
J gene: TRBJ2-1
CDR3 DNA: TGTGCCAGCAGCTTAGCCGGGACAGGGGGGAATGAGCAGTTCTTC
CDR3 protein: CASSLAGTGGNEQFF

D gene: TRBD2
clone size: -
V gene: TRBV4-1
J gene: TRBJ2-3
CDR3 DNA: TGCGCCAGCAGCCAAGATCGGTCCCTAGCGGGAGAAGATACGCAGTATTTT
CDR3 protein: CASSQDRSLAGEDTQYF

D gene: -
clone size: -
V gene: TRBV2
J gene: TRBJ1-4
CDR3 DNA: TGTGCCAGCAGGGTCAGGGAAGGTGAAAAACTGTTTTTT
CDR3 protein: CASRVREGEKLFF

D gene: TRBD2
clone size: -
V gene: TRBV7-2
J gene: TRBJ2-1
CDR3 DNA: TGTGCCAGCAGCTTTTGGCGGGGGGGCTCTGAGCAGTTCTTC
CDR3 protein: CASSFWRGGSEQFF

D gene: TRBD1
clone size: -
V gene: TRBV5-6
J gene: TRBJ2-1
CDR3 DNA: TGTGCCAGCAGCCCGACAGGGCGCAATGAGCAGTTCTTC
CDR3 protein: CASSPTGRNEQFF

D gene: TRBD2
clone size: -
V gene: TRBV30
J gene: TRBJ2-5
CDR3 DNA: TGTGCCTGGAGCGCCTCGGGGGGAGAGACCCAGTACTTC
CDR3 protein: CAWSASGGETQYF

D gene: TRBD2
clone size: -
V gene: TRBV5-1
J gene: TRBJ2-1
CDR3 DNA: TGCGCCAGCAAGGTTGGGACTAGCGGCAGCTCCTACAATGAGCAGTTCTTC
CDR3 protein: CASKVGTSGSSYNEQFF

D gene: TRBD1
clone size: -
V gene: TRBV15
J gene: TRBJ2-7
CDR3 DNA: TGTGCCACCAGCAGAGCGGTGACAGGGGGAGGGGGCTACGAGCAGTACTTC
CDR3 protein: CATSRAVTGGGGYEQYF

D gene: TRBD1
clone size: -
V gene: TRBV5-4
J gene: TRBJ1-6
CDR3 DNA: TGTGCCAGCAGCATAAGGACAGGAGGTAATTCACCCCTCCACTTT
CDR3 protein: CASSIRTGGNSPLHF

D gene: -
clone size: -
V gene: TRBV2
J gene: TRBJ2-6
CDR3 DNA: TGTGCCAGCAGACTAGAGGCCAACGTCCTGACTTTC
CDR3 protein: CASRLEANVLTF

D gene: -
clone size: -
V gene: TRBV2
J gene: TRBJ1-1
CDR3 DNA: TGTGCCAGCAGTGAAGGGGGGCGGCAGAACACTGAAGCTTTCTTT
CDR3 protein: CASSEGGRQNTEAFF

D gene: -
clone size: once
V gene: TRBV2
J gene: TRBJ2-1
CDR3 DNA: TGTGCCAGCAGTGTACCAGGCTCCTACAATGAGCAGTTCTTC
CDR3 protein: CASSVPGSYNEQFF

D gene: TRBD2
clone size: -
V gene: TRBV5-1
J gene: TRBJ2-3
CDR3 DNA: TGCGCCAGCAGCTTGGGAGCGGGAGGGGCAGATACGCAGTATTTT
CDR3 protein: CASSLGAGGADTQYF

D gene: -
clone size: once
V gene: TRBV11-2
J gene: TRBJ2-5
CDR3 DNA: TGTGCCAGCAGCTTACTGAGCGGACAAGAGACCCAGTACTTC
CDR3 protein: CASSLLSGQETQYF

D gene: -
clone size: -
V gene: TRBV18
J gene: TRBJ1-4
CDR3 DNA: TGTGCCAGCTCACGCGACAGGTTGGGAGAAAAACTGTTTTTT
CDR3 protein: CASSRDRLGEKLFF

D gene: TRBD1
clone size: -
V gene: TRBV27
J gene: TRBJ1-2
CDR3 DNA: TGTGCCAGCAGTTTACGGACAGGGGTTGGCTACACCTTC
CDR3 protein: CASSLRTGVGYTF

D gene: -
clone size: few
V gene: TRBV4-1
J gene: TRBJ1-1
CDR3 DNA: TGCGCCAGCAGCCAAGGGAGAGGAGCTTTCTTT
CDR3 protein: CASSQGRGAFF

D gene: -
clone size: -
V gene: TRBV28
J gene: TRBJ2-5
CDR3 DNA: TGTGCCAGCAGTCCCCCCCCAGGGGCACGAGAGACCCAGTACTTC
CDR3 protein: CASSPPPGARETQYF

D gene: -
clone size: -
V gene: TRBV7-9
J gene: TRBJ1-2
CDR3 DNA: TGTGCCAGCAGCTTGTCAGTTGACTATGGCTACACCTTC
CDR3 protein: CASSLSVDYGYTF

D gene: -
clone size: -
V gene: TRBV5-6
J gene: TRBJ1-2
CDR3 DNA: TGTGCCAGCAGCTTGGTCCGTTCTGGGGGCGCGGACTATGGCTACACCTTC
CDR3 protein: CASSLVRSGGADYGYTF

D gene: TRBD1
clone size: -
V gene: TRBV5-4
J gene: TRBJ1-1
CDR3 DNA: TGTGCCAGCAGCGGATACAGGGGCGCGAACACTGAAGCTTTCTTT
CDR3 protein: CASSGYRGANTEAFF

D gene: -
clone size: -
V gene: TRBV28
J gene: TRBJ2-2
CDR3 DNA: TGTGCCAGCAGATGGGCGTCCACCGGGGAGCTGTTTTTT
CDR3 protein: CASRWASTGELFF

D gene: -
clone size: few
V gene: TRBV29-1
J gene: TRBJ1-2
CDR3 DNA: TGCAGCGTTGGGGACGGGGGGTATGGCTACACCTTC
CDR3 protein: CSVGDGGYGYTF

D gene: -
clone size: -
V gene: TRBV5-1
J gene: TRBJ1-1
CDR3 DNA: TGCGCCAGCAGCTTGGTTGGCAGTAAGAACACTGAAGCTTTCTTT
CDR3 protein: CASSLVGSKNTEAFF

D gene: TRBD1
clone size: -
V gene: TRBV28
J gene: TRBJ1-4
CDR3 DNA: TGTGCCAGCAGTTCTGGGACAGCTAATGAAAAACTGTTTTTT
CDR3 protein: CASSSGTANEKLFF

D gene: TRBD2
clone size: -
V gene: TRBV7-9
J gene: TRBJ2-3
CDR3 DNA: TGTGCCAGCAGCCGGGGACTAGCGGGGTTCACAGATACGCAGTATTTT
CDR3 protein: CASSRGLAGFTDTQYF

D gene: -
clone size: -
V gene: TRBV4-3
J gene: TRBJ2-6
CDR3 DNA: TGCGCCAGCAGCCAAGAAATCCCCCGACAGTGGAGGGGTTACTCTGGGGCCAACGTCCTGACTTTC
CDR3 protein: CASSQEIPRQWRGYSGANVLTF

D gene: -
clone size: -
V gene: TRBV27
J gene: TRBJ2-5
CDR3 DNA: TGTGCCAGCAGTCCGCGTCGGGGGGAGACCCAGTACTTC
CDR3 protein: CASSPRRGETQYF

D gene: TRBD2
clone size: once
V gene: TRBV9
J gene: TRBJ2-3
CDR3 DNA: TGTGCCAGCAGCAAAGGAGCGGGGCCGAGCACAGATACGCAGTATTTT
CDR3 protein: CASSKGAGPSTDTQYF

D gene: -
clone size: once
V gene: TRBV6-6
J gene: TRBJ1-6
CDR3 DNA: TGTGCCAGCAGTGTCCCGGGACTTATCGATTCACCCCTCCACTTT
CDR3 protein: CASSVPGLIDSPLHF

D gene: -
clone size: -
V gene: TRBV5-6
J gene: TRBJ1-1
CDR3 DNA: TGTGCCAGCAGCTTGGCCGTAGCTGCCTGGATGAACACTGAAGCTTTCTTT
CDR3 protein: CASSLAVAAWMNTEAFF

D gene: -
clone size: -
V gene: TRBV7-2
J gene: TRBJ1-2
CDR3 DNA: TGTGCCAGCAGCTTAGACAGGGTCCTCACCTTC
CDR3 protein: CASSLDRVLTF

D gene: TRBD2
clone size: -
V gene: TRBV7-9
J gene: TRBJ2-2
CDR3 DNA: TGTGCCAGCAGCTTGGGTAGCGGGCTAACCGGGGAGCTGTTTTTT
CDR3 protein: CASSLGSGLTGELFF

D gene: -
clone size: -
V gene: TRBV12-1
J gene: TRBJ2-7
CDR3 DNA: TGTGCCAGCAGCTTAAAGCTTAGCGGGAGGGACGAGCAGTACTTC
CDR3 protein: CASSLKLSGRDEQYF

D gene: -
clone size: once
V gene: TRBV5-6
J gene: TRBJ1-2
CDR3 DNA: TGTGCCAGCAGCTTGGCTGCGGGATATGGTTATGGCTACACCTTC
CDR3 protein: CASSLAAGYGYGYTF

D gene: -
clone size: -
V gene: TRBV12-1
J gene: TRBJ1-5
CDR3 DNA: TGTGCCAGCAGCCTTAACCGACAGAGCAATCAGCCCCAGCATTTT
CDR3 protein: CASSLNRQSNQPQHF

D gene: -
clone size: -
V gene: TRBV21-1
J gene: TRBJ2-1
CDR3 DNA: TGTGTCCCGGGGTGTCCGCATTACAATGAGCAGTTCTTC
CDR3 protein: CVPGCPHYNEQFF

D gene: -
clone size: -
V gene: TRBV7-8
J gene: TRBJ1-5
CDR3 DNA: TGTGCCAGCAGCTTAGGTCTTATGGAACAGGGTGATCAGCCCCAGCATTTT
CDR3 protein: CASSLGLMEQGDQPQHF

D gene: -
clone size: -
V gene: TRBV28
J gene: TRBJ2-7
CDR3 DNA: TGTGCCAGCAGTTTAGCGGGTTACGAGCAGTACTTC
CDR3 protein: CASSLAGYEQYF

D gene: -
clone size: -
V gene: TRBV27
J gene: TRBJ1-5
CDR3 DNA: TGTGCCAGCAGTTTTTACAATCAGCCCCAGCATTTT
CDR3 protein: CASSFYNQPQHF